The T cell receptor (beta chain) under discussion was sequenced for a study of CD8 T cells in ankylosing spondylitis. Overall study findings and caveats: Roughly eight highly homologous variants made up a TCR beta motif, and this motif appeared characteristic of ankylosing spondylitis blood.

Germline values: CDR1 KGHSH, CDR2 LQKENI. The CDR3 spans 17 residues. TCR beta libraries were made by quantitative 5'-RACE with molecular barcodes. TCRdb analysed the 5' RACE reads with MiXCR anew, one entry per CDR3 protein. Here the sample spans 250,000 to 400,000 distinct CDR3 sequences, roughly 11% being singletons. In its sample, this clonotype was seen many times. The antigen is unknown. The receptor comes from a female donor with ankylosing spondylitis or in good health (not recorded which). The chain uses TRBV18 and TRBJ2-1; TRBD1 is a possible D gene (6 bases). The DNA end is a closer match to TRBJ2-7, so the J assignment may be wrong. Sequences were obtained from blood, either unsorted or a sorted T cell fraction (not recorded which). This CDR3 is CASSPLTSGTTYNEQYF. As DNA, the CDR3 is TGTGCCAGCTCACCCCTAACGTCGGGGACAACCTACAATGAGCAGTACTTC.